This T cell receptor beta chain emerged from a study of blood T cell repertoires in COVID-19. For the study at large: In each case, the material was cDNA or gDNA derived from T cells, B-cell-depleted T cells, or PBMCs.

Original methodology: Estimation of nucleated cell counts relied on the amplification of reference gene primers. Some clones are missing from TCRdb's copy, which holds only in-frame ones; the method was immunoSEQ multiplex PCR. That table furnishes V, J and clone size, whereas the DNA furnished D and trimming. The table records about 130,000 clones, roughly 82% of them present only once. The CDR3 is 16 amino acids. Trimming pared 5 bases from V and 4 bases from J, leaving 15 bases between. Germline V gene data show CDR1 as LNHDA and CDR2 as SQIVND (reference sequence). Sequenced input: peripheral blood. The chain is built from TRBV19 and TRBJ1-6, with D possibly TRBD1 on 5 matching bases. This receptor was taken from a human donor in a cohort sampled during active COVID-19. The DNA for the CDR3 is TGTGCCAGTAGTTCCGGTTTAGGGACTTATAATTCACCCCTCCACTTT. This translates into CASSSGLGTYNSPLHF.